This T cell receptor beta chain came from a study of cytomegalovirus exposure and HLA in healthy donors. Study at large: In an earlier analysis, 117 million unique TCR beta sequences were found from approximately 190 million T cells.

A multiplex PCR was run with 60 Vbeta primers and 13 Jbeta primers. Method: immunoSEQ multiplex PCR; TCRdb's copy keeps in-frame clones and lacks some. Here the sample spans about 120,000 clones, about 70% being singletons. Remarks on this clone: No antigen is known for it.

Each of the donors was a healthy bone marrow donor. Study-wide results and caveats: Cytomegalovirus-associated TCR beta chains were listed, numbering roughly 150.

The germline gives CDR1 SGHTA, CDR2 FQGNSA. The V end lost 2 bases, the J end lost 4 bases, and 8 bases lay between the germline ends. The CDR3 has 13 amino acids. The chain is built from TRBV7-2 and TRBJ1-2; the D is unclear. The clonotype was recovered from a human donor in good health. Source material: PBMCs. CDR3 protein: CASSLKRSYGYTF. The CDR3 nucleotides read TGTGCCAGCAGCTTAAAACGGTCCTATGGCTACACCTTC.